One T cell receptor (beta chain) is described in this entry. These data come from a study of blood T cells in healthy people across ages. The CDR3 is 16 residues long. V dropped 0 bases and J dropped 2; count of bases not matched to a gene: 4. From germline, CDR1 is DFQATT and CDR2 SNEGSKA (reference sequence). It was with a sample-barcoded 5' primer and a J-beta primer mix that a second PCR of roughly 7 to 11 cycles was run. TCRdb called the 5' RACE reads again in MiXCR, with one record for every CDR3 protein. The table includes some 1 million distinct CDR3 sequences, 40% to 50% detected once. The sequence came from a woman aged 55-70 years in good health. The V gene is TRBV20-1, the J gene TRBJ2-3, with 11 bases matching TRBD1. The specimen was blood. CDR3 DNA sequence: TGCAGTGCTAGAGATCGGGGACAGGGGGACACAGATACGCAGTATTTT. Protein: CSARDRGQGDTDTQYF.